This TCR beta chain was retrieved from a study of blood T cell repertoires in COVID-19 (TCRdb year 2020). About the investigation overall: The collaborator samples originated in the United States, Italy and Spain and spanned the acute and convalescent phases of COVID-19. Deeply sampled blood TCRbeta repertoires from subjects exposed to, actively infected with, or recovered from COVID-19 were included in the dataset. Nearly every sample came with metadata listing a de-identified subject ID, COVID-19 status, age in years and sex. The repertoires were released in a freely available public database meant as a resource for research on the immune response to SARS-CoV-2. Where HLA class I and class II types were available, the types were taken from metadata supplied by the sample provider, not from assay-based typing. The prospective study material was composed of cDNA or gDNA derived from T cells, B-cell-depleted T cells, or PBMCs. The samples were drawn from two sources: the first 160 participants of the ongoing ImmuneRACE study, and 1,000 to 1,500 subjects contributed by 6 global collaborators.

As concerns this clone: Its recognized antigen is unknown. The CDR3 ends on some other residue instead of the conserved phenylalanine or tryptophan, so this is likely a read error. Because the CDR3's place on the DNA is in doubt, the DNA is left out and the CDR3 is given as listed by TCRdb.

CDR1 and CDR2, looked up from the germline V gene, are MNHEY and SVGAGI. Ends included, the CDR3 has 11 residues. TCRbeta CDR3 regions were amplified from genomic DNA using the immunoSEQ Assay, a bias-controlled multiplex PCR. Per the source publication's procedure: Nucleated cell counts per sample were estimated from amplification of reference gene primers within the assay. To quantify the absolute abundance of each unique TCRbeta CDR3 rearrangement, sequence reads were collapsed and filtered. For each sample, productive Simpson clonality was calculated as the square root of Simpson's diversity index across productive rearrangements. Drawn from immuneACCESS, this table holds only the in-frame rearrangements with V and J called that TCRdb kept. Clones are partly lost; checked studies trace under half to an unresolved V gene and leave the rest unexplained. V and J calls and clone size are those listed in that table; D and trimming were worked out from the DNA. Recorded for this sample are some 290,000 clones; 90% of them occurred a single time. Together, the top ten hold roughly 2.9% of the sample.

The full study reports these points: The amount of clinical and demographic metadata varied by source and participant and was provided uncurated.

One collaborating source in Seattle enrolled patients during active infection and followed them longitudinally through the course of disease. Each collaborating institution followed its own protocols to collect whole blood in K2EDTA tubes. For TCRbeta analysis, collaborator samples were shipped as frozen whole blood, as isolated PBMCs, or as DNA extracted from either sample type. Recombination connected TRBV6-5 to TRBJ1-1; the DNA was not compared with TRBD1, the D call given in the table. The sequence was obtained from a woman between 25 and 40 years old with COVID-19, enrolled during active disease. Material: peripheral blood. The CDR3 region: CASRKGQASRL.